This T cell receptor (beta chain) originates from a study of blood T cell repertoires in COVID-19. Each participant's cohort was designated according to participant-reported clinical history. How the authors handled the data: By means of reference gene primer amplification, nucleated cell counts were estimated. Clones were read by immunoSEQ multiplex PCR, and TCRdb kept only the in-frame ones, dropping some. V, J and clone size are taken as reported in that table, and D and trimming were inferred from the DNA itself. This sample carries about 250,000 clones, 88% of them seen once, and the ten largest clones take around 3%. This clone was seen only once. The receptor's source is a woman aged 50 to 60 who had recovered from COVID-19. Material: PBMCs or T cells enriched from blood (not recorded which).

The CDR3 region has the DNA TGTGCCAGCAGCTTGTCGGGGGGACTTAACTATGGCTACACCTTC. Its protein is CASSLSGGLNYGYTF. The J gene is TRBJ1-2, the V gene TRBV7-6, with a possible D match to TRBD1 (5 bases). Trimming pared 3 bases from V and 1 base from J, leaving 12 bases between. Looked up from germline, CDR1 is SGHVS and CDR2 is FNYEAQ. This CDR3 contains 15 residues.